Following are 27 T cell receptor beta chains from one sample sequenced in a study of blood T cells in healthy people across ages. A second PCR, run for roughly 7 to 12 cycles, used a sample-barcoded 5' primer plus a J-beta primer mix. TCRdb called the 5' RACE reads again in MiXCR, with one record for every CDR3 protein. The top ten hold roughly a fifth of the sample, which has 650,000 to 950,000 distinct CDR3 sequences, around two fifths seen once. Sequenced sample: blood. The receptor source for this set is a man aged 55 to 70 in good health.

In its sample, this clonotype was seen a few times. The V and J genes are TRBV20-1 and TRBJ2-7; 10 bases match TRBD1. This CDR3 has 15 residues. The germline V gene has CDR1 DFQATT and CDR2 SNEGSKA (reference sequence). Trimming removed 2 bases from V and 6 bases from J; junction bases left unmatched: 10. The CDR3 loop reads CSARQIPGTGAEQYF. The CDR3 DNA is TGCAGTGCTAGACAAATACCCGGGACAGGGGCCGAGCAGTACTTC.

This chain links TRBV5-6 with TRBJ1-4; possibly TRBD1 for D (6 bases). The V and J ends lost 1 base and 8 bases respectively, with 18 bases between them. The CDR3 is 16 amino acids. Per germline, CDR1 SGHDT and CDR2 YYEEEE. CDR3 sequence (DNA): TGTGCCAGCAGCTTGATAGAAAAAGGGGGAAGAGAAAAACTGTTTTTT. This gives the protein CASSLIEKGGREKLFF.

The CDR3 spells CASRLNPSTDTQYF. The CDR3 DNA follows: TGTGCCAGCAGGCTTAATCCTAGCACAGATACGCAGTATTTT. The V call is TRBV12-3 or TRBV12-4, the J call TRBJ2-3; D is unclear. Trimming removed 6 bases from V and 0 bases from J, with 10 bases in between. The CDR3 is made up of 14 amino acids.

The J gene is TRBJ2-7, the V gene TRBV12-3 or TRBV12-4; perhaps TRBD1 as D (7 bases). The CDR3 contains 15 residues. V was cut by 0 bases and J by 2 bases, with 11 bases left in between. The CDR3: CASSLAGGTAYEQYF. As DNA, the CDR3 is TGTGCCAGCAGTTTAGCGGGCGGGACAGCCTACGAGCAGTACTTC.

The chain combines TRBV20-1 with TRBJ2-3; 15 bases agree with TRBD2. This CDR3 is 17 amino acids long. J was trimmed by 5 bases and V by 2 bases; bases with no gene match: 8. Germline V gives CDR1 DFQATT, CDR2 SNEGSKA (reference sequence). The CDR3 loop is CSARTGLAGGPIDTQYF. For the CDR3, the DNA is TGCAGTGCTAGAACCGGACTAGCGGGGGGGCCCATAGATACGCAGTATTTT.

This clonotype was seen at least ten times. The chain employs TRBV15 and TRBJ2-5; no definite D call. V gave up 3 bases and J gave up 3 bases, with 8 bases separating them. Germline-derived CDR1 and CDR2 are LNHNV and YYDKDF (reference sequence). There are 13 residues in the CDR3. CDR3 in DNA: TGTGCCACCAGCAGTGGTGGGAAAGAGACCCAGTACTTC. Amino acids: CATSSGGKETQYF.

Details on this clonotype: A read error may produce the germline difference seen at one junction end. The chain uses TRBV11-3 and TRBJ2-5, with 9 positions matching TRBD1. The CDR3 sequence is 12 residues long. CDR1 and CDR2 (germline): SGHNT, YENEEA. The CDR3 sequence is CASNRGQEAQYF. DNA of the CDR3: TGTGCCAGCAACAGGGGGCAAGAGGCCCAGTACTTC.

This chain links TRBV5-4 with TRBJ1-2; TRBD1 matches at 7 bases. This CDR3 is 17 amino acids long. The V gene's germline CDR1 is SGHNT and CDR2 YYREEE (reference sequence). V shed 0 bases, J shed 2 bases, and the junction held 10 bases outside the gene matches. The CDR3 protein is CASSLALRDRVNYGYTF. CDR3 coding DNA: TGTGCCAGCAGCTTGGCCCTGAGAGACAGGGTGAACTATGGCTACACCTTC.

The J gene is TRBJ1-5, the V gene TRBV20-1; D unclear. This CDR3 spans 15 amino acids. CDR1 and CDR2 (germline): DFQATT, SNEGSKA (reference sequence). Trimming removed 1 base at V and 3 bases at J, with 13 bases between. The CDR3 DNA is TGCAGTGCTAGAGTTGGGTCGGCCTACAATCAGCCCCAGCATTTT. It codes for CSARVGSAYNQPQHF.

The chain employs TRBV29-1 and TRBJ2-1; D may correspond to TRBD1 or TRBD2 (6 bases each). This CDR3 spans 13 amino acids. Germline lookup yields CDR1 SQVTM and CDR2 ANQGSEA. CDR3 protein: CSLRRVGGNEQFF. The CDR3 DNA follows: TGCAGTTTACGTCGGGTAGGGGGGAATGAGCAGTTCTTC.

The chain employs TRBV6-2 or TRBV6-3 and TRBJ1-2, with D uncertain. This CDR3 region has 17 residues. Between the trimmed V and J ends, which lost 7 bases and 8 bases, there was a span of 29 bases. CDR1 and CDR2 (germline): MNHEY, SVGEGT. The CDR3: CASTPFGLMDGRLGYTF. The CDR3 DNA is TGTGCCAGCACCCCTTTTGGGCTTATGGACGGTCGTTTGGGCTACACCTTC.

The table lists this clonotype with a count of one. The V and J genes are TRBV3-1 and TRBJ2-3; TRBD2 matches at 9 bases. The CDR3 sequence is 16 residues long. The ends lost 4 bases at V and 2 bases at J; junction bases unmatched: 7. In germline, CDR1 is LGHDT, CDR2 YNNKEL (reference sequence). The CDR3, as DNA: TGTGCCAGCAGCCTCCTAGCGGGGAGAGACACAGATACGCAGTATTTT. This gives the protein CASSLLAGRDTDTQYF.

The chain carries TRBV29-1 and TRBJ2-7; the D gene is possibly TRBD2 (5 bases). Germline CDR1 SQVTM, CDR2 ANQGSEA. The V end lost 0 bases, the J end lost 7 bases, and 13 bases lay between the germline ends. The CDR3 contains 13 residues. As DNA, the CDR3 is TGCAGCGTTGAAGACGGGAACTTTTGGGAGCAGTACTTC. As protein: CSVEDGNFWEQYF.

The chain uses TRBV7-6 and TRBJ2-1; weak D call: TRBD1 (6 bases). The CDR3 spans 18 residues. V was trimmed by 2 bases and J by 0 bases, leaving 17 bases between them. In germline, CDR1 is SGHVS, CDR2 FNYEAQ. CDR3 nucleotides: TGTGCCAGCAGCTTAAGGGGGATGGCGGTGAGCTCCTACAATGAGCAGTTCTTC. Its protein product is CASSLRGMAVSSYNEQFF. The full variable domain, rest sourced from reference TRBV7-6 and TRBJ2-1, is GAGVSQSPRYKVTKRGQDVALRCDPISGHVSLYWYRQALGQGPEFLTYFNYEAQQDKSGLPNDRFSAERPEGSISTLTIQRTEQRDSAMYRCASSLRGMAVSSYNEQFFGPGTRLTVL.

V usage is TRBV29-1 and J usage is TRBJ2-1; 8 bases fit TRBD2. V gave up 6 bases and J gave up 7 bases; unmatched junction bases: 8. Germline V gene sequence: CDR1 SQVTM, CDR2 ANQGSEA. This CDR3 is 13 amino acids long. CDR3 protein: CSVAAGDRNEQFF. Here the CDR3 DNA reads TGCAGCGTAGCAGCGGGAGACCGGAATGAGCAGTTCTTC.

The CDR3: CSARAWGQSNEKLFF. CDR3 nucleotide sequence: TGCAGTGCTAGAGCATGGGGACAGAGTAATGAAAAACTGTTTTTT. V gene TRBV20-1 combines with J gene TRBJ1-4; the match to TRBD1 covers 7 bases. V shed 1 base, J shed 4 bases, and the junction held 6 bases outside the gene matches. Germline CDR1 is DFQATT and CDR2 is SNEGSKA (reference sequence). The CDR3 sequence is 15 residues long.

This clonotype has more than one count but fewer than ten. A much larger clone sits a single nucleotide away, making a read error possible. The chain combines TRBV29-1 with TRBJ2-1; TRBD1 matches 7 bases. Germline lookup yields CDR1 SQVTM and CDR2 ANQGSEA. CDR3 length: 13 amino acids. V shed 7 bases and J 10 bases; nucleotides not matched to a gene: 13. CDR3 amino acids: CSARDSVVDEQFF. For the CDR3, the DNA is TGCAGCGCCAGGGACAGCGTGGTGGACGAGCAGTTCTTC.

The rearrangement uses TRBV7-9 and TRBJ1-5, with D perhaps TRBD1 (5 bases). CDR1 SEHNR and CDR2 FQNEAQ come from the germline V gene (reference sequence). Trimming removed 6 bases at V and 0 bases at J, with 12 bases between. The CDR3 contains 15 residues. The CDR3 nucleotides are TGTGCCAGCAGTTGGGGGGGTGATAGCAATCAGCCCCAGCATTTT. Protein: CASSWGGDSNQPQHF. Full variable domain (missing parts from reference TRBV7-9 and TRBJ1-5): DTGVSQNPRHKITKRGQNVTFRCDPISEHNRLYWYRQTLGQGPEFLTYFQNEAQLEKSRLLSDRFSAERPKGSFSTLEIQRTEQGDSAMYLCASSWGGDSNQPQHFGDGTRLSIL.

CDR3 protein: CASRRDLGFYSNQPQHF. The CDR3 DNA reads as TGTGCCAGCAGACGGGACCTGGGATTCTATAGCAATCAGCCCCAGCATTTT. The rearrangement uses TRBV6-2 or TRBV6-3 and TRBJ1-5, with a possible D match to TRBD1 (5 bases). Trimming pared 6 bases from V and 0 bases from J, leaving 18 bases between. There are 17 residues in the CDR3. The germline V gene encodes CDR1 MNHEY and CDR2 SVGEGT.

The J gene is TRBJ2-6, the V gene TRBV4-1, with TRBD2 identical over 13 bases. This CDR3 has 21 amino acids. Germline V CDR1 and CDR2: MGHRA, YSYEKL. V lost 3 bases to trimming and J lost 0 bases; unmatched junction nucleotides: 11. The CDR3 spells CASSQGLAGITLSSGANVLTF. Here the CDR3 DNA reads TGCGCCAGCAGCCAGGGACTAGCGGGGATAACCCTGAGCTCTGGGGCCAACGTCCTGACTTTC.

V is TRBV7-2 and J is TRBJ2-5; a possible D gene is TRBD2 (7 bases). The CDR3 consists of 17 residues. Germline V CDR1 and CDR2: SGHTA, FQGNSA. V dropped 1 base and J dropped 2 bases, with 17 bases sitting between them. The CDR3, as DNA: TGTGCCAGCAGCTTAGGCACGGGAGGACAGTTACAAGAGACCCAGTACTTC. Protein product: CASSLGTGGQLQETQYF. The full variable domain, its missing parts supplied by reference TRBV7-2 and TRBJ2-5, is GAGVSQSPSNKVTEKGKDVELRCDPISGHTALYWYRQSLGQGLEFLIYFQGNSAPDKSGLPSDRFSAERTGGSVSTLTIQRTQQEDSAVYLCASSLGTGGQLQETQYFGPGTRLLVL.

V is TRBV5-1 and J is TRBJ2-4, with a weak D call TRBD2 (5 bases). The J call may be faulty, since TRBJ2-7 better matches the DNA end. Germline V gene sequence: CDR1 SGHRS, CDR2 YFSETQ. This CDR3 spans 14 amino acids. CDR3: CASSDSSGLDEQYF. The CDR3 region has the DNA TGCGCCAGCAGCGACTCAAGCGGCCTCGACGAGCAGTACTTC.

The rearrangement joins TRBV5-1 to TRBJ1-2, with 8 bases lining up with TRBD1. The V gene end was trimmed by 0 bases and the J gene end by 5 bases; junction bases not matched to a gene: 6. In germline, CDR1 is SGHRS, CDR2 YFSETQ. The CDR3 spans 15 residues. The CDR3 reads CASSLDGQGLYGYTF. CDR3 bases: TGCGCCAGCAGCTTGGATGGACAGGGATTATATGGCTACACCTTC.

The chain combines TRBV6-2 or TRBV6-3 with TRBJ2-3; 9 bases are a match to TRBD2. The germline gives CDR1 MNHEY, CDR2 SVGEGT. The V and J ends lost 4 bases and 2 bases, in that order; junction bases with no gene match: 4. CDR3 length: 15 residues. The CDR3 DNA sequence: TGTGCCAGCAGTTGGATAGCGGGGGTCACAGATACGCAGTATTTT. Its translation: CASSWIAGVTDTQYF.

V and J are TRBV12-3 or TRBV12-4 and TRBJ2-5; D is perhaps TRBD1 or TRBD2 (5 bases each). The CDR3 length is 14 residues. V lost 6 bases to trimming and J lost 4 bases, with 15 bases between them. The CDR3 DNA sequence: TGTGCCAGCAGCCCGGGGAGTCAGGGAGAGACCCAGTACTTC. Amino acid sequence: CASSPGSQGETQYF.

The chain carries TRBV10-3 and TRBJ1-1; D unclear. The CDR3 is made up of 13 amino acids. V was clipped by 0 bases and J by 5 bases, with 7 bases between them. Germline V gene sequence: CDR1 ENHRY, CDR2 SYGVKD. CDR3 loop: CAISESVGTEAFF. CDR3 nucleotides: TGTGCCATCAGTGAGTCGGTCGGGACTGAAGCTTTCTTT.

This rearrangement joins TRBV5-8 to TRBJ2-3; no definite D call. V lost 6 bases, J lost 6 bases, and 8 bases lay in between. The CDR3 consists of 11 residues. CDR1 and CDR2 (germline): SGHTS, YDEGEE. The CDR3: CASTNLDTQYF. The CDR3, as DNA: TGTGCCAGCACCAATCTGGATACGCAGTATTTT.